This T cell receptor beta chain originates from a study of shared clonotypes between healthy human individuals. Only in-frame clones appear in the TCRdb table, and some are missing; sequencing was by immunoSEQ multiplex PCR. Among about a million clones listed, about 72% were seen once. As concerns this clone: Its antigen is not known.

Whole-study findings and limits: When compared with the clonotypes that were shared by all four sorted-subset donors, the non-shared clonotypes turned out to have lower generation probabilities. With several donors compared, 5% to 5.5% of naive CD4 clonotypes were shared. Sequencing depth was a factor that was expected to affect clonotype sharing among donors. Enrolling few donors narrowed the genetic and exposure-history diversity that was represented.

The CDR3 runs 14 residues. Trimming stripped 1 base from V and 0 bases from J, with 6 bases between. Germline CDR1 SEHNR, CDR2 FQNEAQ (reference sequence). This receptor was obtained from a man younger than 35 in good health. Some clones in this sample may be carry-over from other donors' samples. The rearrangement uses TRBV7-9 and TRBJ1-1; no reliable D call. Sequencing input: memory CD4+ T cells from PBMCs. The subset here: CD45RA-negative fraction. The CDR3 reads CASSLDLMNTEAFF. The CDR3 nucleotides are TGTGCCAGCAGCTTAGACCTCATGAACACTGAAGCTTTCTTT.